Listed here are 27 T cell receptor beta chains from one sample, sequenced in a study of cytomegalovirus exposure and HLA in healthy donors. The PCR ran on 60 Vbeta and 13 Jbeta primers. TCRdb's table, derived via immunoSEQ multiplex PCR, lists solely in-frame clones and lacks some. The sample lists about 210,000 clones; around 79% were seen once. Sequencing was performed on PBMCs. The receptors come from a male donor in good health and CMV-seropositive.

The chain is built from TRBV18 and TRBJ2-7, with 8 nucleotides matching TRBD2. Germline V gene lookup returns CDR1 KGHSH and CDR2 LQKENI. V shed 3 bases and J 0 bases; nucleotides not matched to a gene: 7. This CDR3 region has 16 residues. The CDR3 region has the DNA TGTGCCAGCTCACCTAGGGGACTAGATAGCTCCTACGAGCAGTACTTC. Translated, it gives CASSPRGLDSSYEQYF.

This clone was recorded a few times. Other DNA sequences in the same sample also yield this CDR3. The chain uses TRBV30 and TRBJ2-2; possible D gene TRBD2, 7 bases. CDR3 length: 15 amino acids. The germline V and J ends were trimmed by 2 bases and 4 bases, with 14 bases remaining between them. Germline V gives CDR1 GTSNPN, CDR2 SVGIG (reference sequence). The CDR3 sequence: CAWSRGAPGTGELFF. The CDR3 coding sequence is TGTGCCTGGAGTCGGGGGGCTCCGGGCACCGGGGAGCTGTTTTTT.

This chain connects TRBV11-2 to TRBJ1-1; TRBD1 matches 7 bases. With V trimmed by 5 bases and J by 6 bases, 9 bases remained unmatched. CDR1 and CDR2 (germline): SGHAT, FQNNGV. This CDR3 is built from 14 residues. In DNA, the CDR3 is TGTGCCAGCAGCCGACGGACAGGCGGCCCTGAAGCTTTCTTT. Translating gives CASSRRTGGPEAFF.

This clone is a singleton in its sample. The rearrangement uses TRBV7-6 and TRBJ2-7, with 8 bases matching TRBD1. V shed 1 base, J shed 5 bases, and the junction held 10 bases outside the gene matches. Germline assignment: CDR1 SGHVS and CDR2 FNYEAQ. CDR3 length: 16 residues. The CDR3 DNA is TGTGCCAGCAGCTTAGTGGGCGACAGGGGAAATGACGAGCAGTACTTC. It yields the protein CASSLVGDRGNDEQYF.

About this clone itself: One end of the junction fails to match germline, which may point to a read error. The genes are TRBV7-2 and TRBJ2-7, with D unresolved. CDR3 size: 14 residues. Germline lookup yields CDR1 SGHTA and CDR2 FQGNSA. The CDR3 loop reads CANSFAPFSYEQYF. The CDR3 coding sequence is TGTGCCAACAGCTTTGCGCCATTTTCCTACGAGCAGTACTTC.

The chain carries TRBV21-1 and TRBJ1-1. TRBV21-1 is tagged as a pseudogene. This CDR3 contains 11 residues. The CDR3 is CATTENTEAFF. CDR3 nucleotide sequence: TGTGCCACTACCGAGAACACTGAAGCTTTCTTT.

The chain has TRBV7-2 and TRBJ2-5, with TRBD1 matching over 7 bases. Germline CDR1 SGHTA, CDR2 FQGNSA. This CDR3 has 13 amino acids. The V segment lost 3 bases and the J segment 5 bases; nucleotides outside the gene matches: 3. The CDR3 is CASSFWDSETQYF. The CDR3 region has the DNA TGTGCCAGCAGCTTTTGGGACAGCGAGACCCAGTACTTC.

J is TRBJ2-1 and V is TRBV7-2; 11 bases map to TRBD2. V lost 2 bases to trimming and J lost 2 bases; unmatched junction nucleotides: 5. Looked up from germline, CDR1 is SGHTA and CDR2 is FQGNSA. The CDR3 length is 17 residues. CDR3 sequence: CASSLTTSGRAYNEQFF. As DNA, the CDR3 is TGTGCCAGCAGCTTAACAACTAGCGGGAGAGCCTACAATGAGCAGTTCTTC.

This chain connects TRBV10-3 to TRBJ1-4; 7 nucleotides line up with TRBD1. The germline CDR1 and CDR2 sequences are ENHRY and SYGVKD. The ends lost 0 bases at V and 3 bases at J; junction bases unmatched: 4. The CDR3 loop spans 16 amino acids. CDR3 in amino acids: CAISESPTGSNEKLFF. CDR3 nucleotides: TGTGCCATCAGTGAGTCACCGACAGGGTCTAATGAAAAACTGTTTTTT.

CDR3 in amino acids: CATLTHTGTNQPQHF. In DNA, the CDR3 is TGTGCCACTCTAACACATACAGGGACCAATCAGCCCCAGCATTTT. This chain joins TRBV19 and TRBJ1-5, with D possibly being TRBD1 (6 bases). The CDR3 is 15 amino acids. Looked up from germline, CDR1 is LNHDA and CDR2 is SQIVND (reference sequence). V lost 10 bases to trimming and J lost 3 bases, with 19 bases between them.

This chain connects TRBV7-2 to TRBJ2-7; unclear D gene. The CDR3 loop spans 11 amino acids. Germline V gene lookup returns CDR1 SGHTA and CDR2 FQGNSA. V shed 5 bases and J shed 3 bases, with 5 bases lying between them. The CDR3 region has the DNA TGTGCCAGCAGCCGGGTCTACGAGCAGTACTTC. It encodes CASSRVYEQYF.

The CDR3 region is CASSLLAGASPSTDTQYF. In DNA form, the CDR3 reads TGTGCCAGTAGTCTACTAGCGGGGGCATCCCCTTCCACAGATACGCAGTATTTT. V and J are TRBV19 and TRBJ2-3; 11 positions match TRBD2. The CDR3 extends over 18 amino acids. The V segment lost 5 bases and the J segment 2 bases; nucleotides outside the gene matches: 12. Germline CDR1 reads LNHDA; CDR2 reads SQIVND (reference sequence).

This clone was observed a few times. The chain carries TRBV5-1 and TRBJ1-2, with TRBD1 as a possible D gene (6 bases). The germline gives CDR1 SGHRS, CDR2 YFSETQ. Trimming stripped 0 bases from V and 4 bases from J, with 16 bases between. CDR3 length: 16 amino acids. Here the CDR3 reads CASSLVRGAEGYGYTF. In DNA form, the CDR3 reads TGCGCCAGCAGCTTGGTGCGGGGGGCGGAAGGCTATGGCTACACCTTC.

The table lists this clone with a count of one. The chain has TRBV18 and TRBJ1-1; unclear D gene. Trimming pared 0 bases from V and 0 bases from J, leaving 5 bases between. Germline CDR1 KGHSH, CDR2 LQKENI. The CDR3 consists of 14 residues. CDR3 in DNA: TGTGCCAGCTCACCACCGTCCATGAACACTGAAGCTTTCTTT. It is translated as CASSPPSMNTEAFF.

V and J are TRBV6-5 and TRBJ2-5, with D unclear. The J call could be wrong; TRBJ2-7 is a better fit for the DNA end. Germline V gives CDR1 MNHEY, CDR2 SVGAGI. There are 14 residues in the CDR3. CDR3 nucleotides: TGTGCCAGCAGTTACCGGCAACCCGACTACGAGCAGTACTTC. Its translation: CASSYRQPDYEQYF.

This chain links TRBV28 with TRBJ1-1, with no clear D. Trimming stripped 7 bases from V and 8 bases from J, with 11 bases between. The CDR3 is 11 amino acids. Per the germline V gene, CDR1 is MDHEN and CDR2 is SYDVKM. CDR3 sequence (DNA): TGTGCCAGCAACGGTCGTCTAGAAGCTTTCTTT. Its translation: CASNGRLEAFF.

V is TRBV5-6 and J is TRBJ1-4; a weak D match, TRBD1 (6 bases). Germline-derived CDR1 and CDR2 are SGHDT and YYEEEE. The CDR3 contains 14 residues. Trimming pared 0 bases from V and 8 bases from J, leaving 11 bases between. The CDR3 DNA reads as TGTGCCAGCAGCTTGGTGGGGGCGAACGAAAAACTGTTTTTT. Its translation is CASSLVGANEKLFF.

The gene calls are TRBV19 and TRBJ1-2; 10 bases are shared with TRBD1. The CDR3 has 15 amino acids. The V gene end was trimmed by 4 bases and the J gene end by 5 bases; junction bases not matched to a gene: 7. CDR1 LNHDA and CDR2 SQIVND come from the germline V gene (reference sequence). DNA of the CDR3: TGTGCCAGTAGTAGGATCGGACAGGGGGATTATGGCTACACCTTC. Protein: CASSRIGQGDYGYTF. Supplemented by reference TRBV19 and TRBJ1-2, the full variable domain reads DGGITQSPKYLFRKEGQNVTLSCEQNLNHDAMYWYRQDPGQGLRLIYYSQIVNDFQKGDIAEGYSVSREKKESFPLTVTSAQKNPTAFYLCASSRIGQGDYGYTFGSGTRLTVV.

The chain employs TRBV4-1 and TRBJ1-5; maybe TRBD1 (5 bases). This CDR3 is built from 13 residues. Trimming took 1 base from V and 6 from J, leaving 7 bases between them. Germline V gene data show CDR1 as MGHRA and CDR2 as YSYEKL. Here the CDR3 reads CASSQADSQPQHF. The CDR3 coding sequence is TGCGCCAGCAGCCAAGCTGACAGTCAGCCCCAGCATTTT.

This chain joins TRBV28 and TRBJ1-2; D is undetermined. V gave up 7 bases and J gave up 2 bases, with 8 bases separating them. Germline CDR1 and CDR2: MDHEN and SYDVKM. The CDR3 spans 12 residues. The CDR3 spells CASTQSNYGYTF. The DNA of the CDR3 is TGTGCCAGCACCCAGTCAAACTATGGCTACACCTTC.

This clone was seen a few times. The CDR3 sequence is CASSQEGIAGDTQYF. The DNA of the CDR3 is TGCGCCAGCAGCCAAGAAGGGATAGCGGGGGATACGCAGTATTTT. V usage is TRBV4-3 and J usage is TRBJ2-3; 8 bases map to TRBD2. The junction had 5 bases not matched to a gene; V was cut back by 0 bases and J by 6 bases. The CDR3 spans 15 residues. Germline-derived CDR1 and CDR2 are LGHNA and YSLEER.

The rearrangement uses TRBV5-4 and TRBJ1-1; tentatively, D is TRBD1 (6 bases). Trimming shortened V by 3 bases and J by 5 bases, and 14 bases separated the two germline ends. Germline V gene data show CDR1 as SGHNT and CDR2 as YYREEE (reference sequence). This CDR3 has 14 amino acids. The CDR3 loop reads CASSSPGARTEAFF. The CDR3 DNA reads TGTGCCAGCAGCTCGCCAGGGGCTCGAACTGAAGCTTTCTTT.

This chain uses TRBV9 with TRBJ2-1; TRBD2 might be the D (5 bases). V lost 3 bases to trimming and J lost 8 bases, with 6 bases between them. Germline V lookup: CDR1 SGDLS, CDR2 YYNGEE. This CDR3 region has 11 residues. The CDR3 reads CASSDSDEQFF. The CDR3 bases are TGTGCCAGCAGCGATAGCGATGAGCAGTTCTTC.

The DNA of the CDR3 is TGTGCCATCAGTGAGTCAGTTGGGAGCGGGGAGCTGTTTTTT. Translated: CAISESVGSGELFF. The genes are TRBV10-3 and TRBJ2-2; tentative D call: TRBD2 (5 bases). Germline V gene lookup returns CDR1 ENHRY and CDR2 SYGVKD. The CDR3 runs 14 residues. Trimming cost V 0 bases and J 7 bases, with 9 bases left between them.

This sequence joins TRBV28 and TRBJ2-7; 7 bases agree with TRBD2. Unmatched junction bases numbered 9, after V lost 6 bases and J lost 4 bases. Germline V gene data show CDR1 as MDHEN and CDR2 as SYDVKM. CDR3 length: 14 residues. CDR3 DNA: TGTGCCAGCAGGTCACCAGCGGGAACGTACGAGCAGTACTTC. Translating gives CASRSPAGTYEQYF.

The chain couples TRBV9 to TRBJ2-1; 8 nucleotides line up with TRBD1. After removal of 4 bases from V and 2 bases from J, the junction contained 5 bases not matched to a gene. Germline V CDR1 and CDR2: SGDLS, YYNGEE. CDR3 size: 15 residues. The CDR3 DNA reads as TGTGCCAGCAGCCCGGACAGGGTCCCCTACAATGAGCAGTTCTTC. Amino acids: CASSPDRVPYNEQFF.

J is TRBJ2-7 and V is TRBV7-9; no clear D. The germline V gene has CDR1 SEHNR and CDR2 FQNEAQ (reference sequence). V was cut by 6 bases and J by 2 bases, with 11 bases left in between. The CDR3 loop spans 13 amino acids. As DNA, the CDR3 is TGTGCCAGCAGTAAACAGAATACCTACGAGCAGTACTTC. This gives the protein CASSKQNTYEQYF. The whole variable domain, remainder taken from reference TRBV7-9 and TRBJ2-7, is DTGVSQNPRHKITKRGQNVTFRCDPISEHNRLYWYRQTLGQGPEFLTYFQNEAQLEKSRLLSDRFSAERPKGSFSTLEIQRTEQGDSAMYLCASSKQNTYEQYFGPGTRLTVT.